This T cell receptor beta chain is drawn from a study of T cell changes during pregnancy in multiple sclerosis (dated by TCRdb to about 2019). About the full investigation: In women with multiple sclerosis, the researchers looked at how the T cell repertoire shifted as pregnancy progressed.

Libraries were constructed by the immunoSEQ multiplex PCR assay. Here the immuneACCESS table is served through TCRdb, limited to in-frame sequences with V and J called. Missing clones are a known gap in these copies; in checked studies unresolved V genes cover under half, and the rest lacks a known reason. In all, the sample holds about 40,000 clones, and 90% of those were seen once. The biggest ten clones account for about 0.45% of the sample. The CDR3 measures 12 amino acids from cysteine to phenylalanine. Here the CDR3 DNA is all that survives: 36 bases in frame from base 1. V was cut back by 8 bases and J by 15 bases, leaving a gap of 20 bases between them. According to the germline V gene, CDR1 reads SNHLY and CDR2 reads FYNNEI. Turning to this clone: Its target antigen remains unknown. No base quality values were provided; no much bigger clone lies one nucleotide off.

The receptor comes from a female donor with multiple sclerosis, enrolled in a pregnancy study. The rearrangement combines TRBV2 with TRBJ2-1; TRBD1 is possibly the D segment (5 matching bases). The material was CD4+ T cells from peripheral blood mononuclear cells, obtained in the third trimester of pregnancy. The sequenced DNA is TGTGCCAGCCAATTCAATCAGGGCCCATCGTTCTTC. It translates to CASQFNQGPSFF.